The 26 T cell receptor beta chains below all came from one sample that was sequenced in a study of T cell changes during pregnancy in multiple sclerosis. Using immunoSEQ multiplex PCR, the repertoire was profiled, and TCRdb retains in-frame clones only, with some absent. In the table there are under 50,000 clones, around 93% of which are singletons. Sequenced here: CD8+ T cells from peripheral blood mononuclear cells, sampled in the first trimester of pregnancy. Every receptor here comes from a female donor with multiple sclerosis, enrolled in a pregnancy study.

The chain carries TRBV6-1 and TRBJ2-1, with D tentatively TRBD2 (5 bases). The CDR3 is 15 residues long. CDR1 is MNHNS, CDR2 SASEGT, per germline. V lost 2 bases to trimming and J lost 7 bases, with 15 bases between them. DNA for the CDR3: TGTGCCAGCAGTGAACGGTGGGAGTTAGGTAATGAGCAGTTCTTC. This sequence encodes CASSERWELGNEQFF.

The chain links TRBV7-9 to TRBJ1-2, with no clear D. The CDR3 loop spans 13 amino acids. CDR1 SEHNR and CDR2 FQNEAQ come from the germline V gene (reference sequence). V was cut by 1 base and J by 5 bases, with 8 bases left in between. DNA of the CDR3: TGTGCCAGCAGCTTAGGGGCAGCATATGGCTACACCTTC. The encoded protein is CASSLGAAYGYTF.

V is TRBV14 and J is TRBJ2-1; 13 positions agree with TRBD2. The germline V gene encodes CDR1 SGHDN and CDR2 FVKESK. This CDR3 spans 15 amino acids. J lost 9 bases, V lost 1 base, and 3 bases had no gene match. Here the CDR3 reads CASSQVLAGGREQFF. The CDR3 bases are TGTGCCAGCAGCCAAGTACTAGCGGGAGGGCGTGAGCAGTTCTTC.

V and J are TRBV7-6 and TRBJ2-5; possibly TRBD2 for D (6 bases). The CDR3 is 13 residues long. Germline V CDR1 and CDR2: SGHVS, FNYEAQ. The V gene lost 4 bases and the J gene lost 3 bases, with 9 bases spanning the gap. The DNA for the CDR3 is TGTGCCAGCAGCTCCAGACTAGAAGAGACCCAGTACTTC. Amino acid sequence: CASSSRLEETQYF.

This chain joins TRBV20-1 and TRBJ2-7; possible D gene TRBD1, 6 bases. Germline CDR1 is DFQATT and CDR2 is SNEGSKA (reference sequence). The CDR3 covers 11 residues. The ends were cut back, 7 bases at V and 10 bases at J, with 17 bases in the middle. The CDR3 here is CSGPLQGQQYF. Written as DNA, the CDR3 is TGCAGTGGCCCCCTACAGGGCCAACAGTACTTC.

Here the CDR3 reads CASSLLEEGSYEQYF. The CDR3, as DNA: TGTGCCAGCAGCTTACTTGAGGAGGGCTCCTACGAGCAGTACTTC. The rearrangement links TRBV7-6 to TRBJ2-7; D is perhaps TRBD2 (6 bases). V lost 2 bases and J lost 0, with 11 bases in between. In germline, CDR1 is SGHVS, CDR2 FNYEAQ. This CDR3 has 15 amino acids.

The V and J genes are TRBV7-2 and TRBJ2-7; D is unclear. The V end lost 5 bases, the J end lost 2 bases, and 16 bases lay between the germline ends. The CDR3 extends over 15 amino acids. Germline values: CDR1 SGHTA, CDR2 FQGNSA. The CDR3 region has the DNA TGTGCCAGCAGCCAACCTGGGTTAGCTACCTACGAGCAGTACTTC. As protein: CASSQPGLATYEQYF.

The chain has TRBV27 and TRBJ2-7, with unresolved D. From germline, CDR1 is MNHEY and CDR2 SMNVEV (reference sequence). The V gene lost 3 bases and the J gene lost 2 bases, with 8 bases spanning the gap. The CDR3 sequence is 13 residues long. This chain's CDR3 is CASSLIGPYEQYF. Written as DNA, the CDR3 is TGTGCCAGCAGTTTGATCGGTCCCTACGAGCAGTACTTC.

The chain links TRBV9 to TRBJ2-1, with 10 bases that match TRBD2. CDR3 length: 15 residues. CDR1 is SGDLS, CDR2 YYNGEE, per germline. The V segment lost 3 bases and the J segment 2 bases; nucleotides outside the gene matches: 2. CDR3 sequence: CASSASGGTYNEQFF. DNA for the CDR3: TGTGCCAGCAGCGCTAGCGGGGGCACCTACAATGAGCAGTTCTTC.

The sample holds one count of this clone. This chain connects TRBV19 to TRBJ1-1, with D perhaps matching TRBD1 (5 bases). This CDR3 comprises 13 residues. The germline V and J ends were trimmed by 4 bases and 5 bases, with 11 bases remaining between them. Germline CDR1 reads LNHDA; CDR2 reads SQIVND (reference sequence). The CDR3 DNA reads as TGTGCCAGTAGTACCGGGACTTGGACTGAAGCTTTCTTT. It specifies CASSTGTWTEAFF.

V gene TRBV5-8 combines with J gene TRBJ1-2; 8 nucleotides match TRBD1. V trimming: 4 bases; J trimming: 2 bases; junction bases outside the gene matches: 4. CDR3 length: 14 amino acids. Germline CDR1 reads SGHTS; CDR2 reads YDEGEE. CDR3 sequence (DNA): TGTGCCAGCAGCCCTAGACAGGGGAACTATGGCTACACCTTC. It is translated as CASSPRQGNYGYTF.

This chain uses TRBV30 with TRBJ2-1; D is possibly TRBD1 (5 bases). Trimming stripped 3 bases from V and 0 bases from J, with 15 bases between. The germline V gene encodes CDR1 GTSNPN and CDR2 SVGIG (reference sequence). The CDR3 spans 16 residues. The chain's CDR3 is CAWSGRAGISYNEQFF. The CDR3 coding sequence is TGTGCCTGGAGCGGCAGGGCCGGCATCTCCTACAATGAGCAGTTCTTC.

The CDR3 DNA follows: TGCGCCAGCAGCCAGGGACAGATCAACACTGAAGCTTTCTTT. It specifies CASSQGQINTEAFF. The chain recombines TRBV4-1 with TRBJ1-1; 7 nucleotides line up with TRBD1. Germline V lookup: CDR1 MGHRA, CDR2 YSYEKL. The CDR3 has 14 residues. The ends lost 3 bases at V and 2 bases at J; junction bases unmatched: 3.

This clone is a singleton in its sample. The rearrangement joins TRBV9 to TRBJ2-3; D may be TRBD2 (7 bases). The germline V and J ends were trimmed by 0 bases and 4 bases, with 9 bases remaining between them. The CDR3 loop spans 14 amino acids. Germline assignment: CDR1 SGDLS and CDR2 YYNGEE. Written as DNA, the CDR3 is TGTGCCAGCAGCGTAGGGGGGGGCTCAGATACGCAGTATTTT. This translates into CASSVGGGSDTQYF.

The chain couples TRBV2 to TRBJ1-1, with 10 nucleotides matching TRBD1. The CDR3 length is 15 residues. V was pared by 6 bases and J by 0 bases, with 4 bases of the junction left unmatched. Germline CDR1 reads SNHLY; CDR2 reads FYNNEI. CDR3 bases: TGTGCCAGCAGGGGGACAGGGGATCTGAACACTGAAGCTTTCTTT. Its protein product is CASRGTGDLNTEAFF.

The chain joins TRBV2 to TRBJ2-2; no reliable D call. Germline CDR1 is SNHLY and CDR2 is FYNNEI. The CDR3 covers 13 residues. V was clipped by 3 bases and J by 0 bases, with 2 bases between them. The CDR3 region is CASSDTNTGELFF. The CDR3 DNA is TGTGCCAGCAGTGACACGAACACCGGGGAGCTGTTTTTT.

This chain uses TRBV29-1 with TRBJ1-2; maybe TRBD1 (6 bases). The V end was cut by 5 bases, the J end by 6 bases, with 13 bases between. The germline V gene has CDR1 SQVTM and CDR2 ANQGSEA. This CDR3 region has 12 residues. The CDR3 DNA reads TGCAGCGTTCGAGCAGGGGAGAATGGCTACACCTTC. Amino acid sequence: CSVRAGENGYTF. The entire variable domain, with the rest obtained from reference TRBV29-1 and TRBJ1-2, is as follows: SAVISQKPSRDICQRGTSLTIQCQVDSQVTMMFWYRQQPGQSLTLIATANQGSEATYESGFVIDKFPISRPNLTFSTLTVSNMSPEDSSIYLCSVRAGENGYTFGSGTRLTVV.

The V and J genes are TRBV2 and TRBJ2-7; 7 nucleotides align to TRBD2. V trimming: 1 base; J trimming: 4 bases; junction bases outside the gene matches: 10. Germline V gives CDR1 SNHLY, CDR2 FYNNEI. CDR3 length: 16 residues. The CDR3 nucleotides are TGTGCCAGCAGTGAAGAGGTGCAGACTAGCCCATACGAGCAGTACTTC. Translated: CASSEEVQTSPYEQYF.

The chain employs TRBV5-3 and TRBJ2-5; 11 positions match TRBD2. TRBV5-3 is recorded as an ORF, its role being uncertain. There are 14 residues in the CDR3. J gave up 3 bases and V 7 bases, and 5 bases lay outside the gene matches. As DNA, the CDR3 is TGTGCCAGAGCAGCTAGCGGGAGGAAAGAGACCCAGTACTTC. Amino acids: CARAASGRKETQYF.

In its sample, this clone was seen once. V and J are TRBV15 and TRBJ2-1; TRBD1 aligns across 7 bases. J lost 6 bases, V lost 4 bases, and 6 bases had no gene match. Germline V gene sequence: CDR1 LNHNV, CDR2 YYDKDF (reference sequence). This CDR3 region has 14 residues. The CDR3 reads CATSTYRGPNEQFF. DNA of the CDR3: TGTGCCACCAGCACCTATAGGGGGCCCAATGAGCAGTTCTTC.

The V call is TRBV2, the J call TRBJ1-2; a possible D gene is TRBD1 (5 bases). The V end was cut by 4 bases, the J end by 0 bases, with 9 bases between. Germline CDR1 SNHLY, CDR2 FYNNEI. This CDR3 has 14 amino acids. DNA for the CDR3: TGTGCCAGCAGTGGGACACCCGCTAACTATGGCTACACCTTC. Translating gives CASSGTPANYGYTF. The full variable domain, rest sourced from reference TRBV2 and TRBJ1-2, is EPEVTQTPSHQVTQMGQEVILRCVPISNHLYFYWYRQILGQKVEFLVSFYNNEISEKSEIFDDQFSVERPDGSNFTLKIRSTKLEDSAMYFCASSGTPANYGYTFGSGTRLTVV.

The V and J genes are TRBV4-1 and TRBJ2-1; TRBD2 might be the D (5 bases). The CDR3 covers 13 residues. Germline CDR1 and CDR2: MGHRA and YSYEKL. V lost 7 bases and J 6 bases, leaving 13 bases between the germline ends. CDR3 loop: CASTPTTFNEQFF. CDR3 nucleotide sequence: TGCGCCAGCACCCCGACTACTTTCAATGAGCAGTTCTTC.

The CDR3: CATSTGAKNIQYF. The CDR3 DNA sequence: TGTGCCACCAGCACAGGGGCCAAAAACATTCAGTACTTC. The rearrangement links TRBV15 to TRBJ2-4, with D possibly being TRBD1 (5 bases). The CDR3 is made up of 13 amino acids. V lost 4 bases and J lost 1, with 5 bases in between. Germline CDR1 reads LNHNV; CDR2 reads YYDKDF (reference sequence).

The rearrangement uses TRBV7-9 and TRBJ1-1, with 8 bases that match TRBD1. Germline values: CDR1 SEHNR, CDR2 FQNEAQ (reference sequence). V shed 3 bases and J 4 bases; nucleotides not matched to a gene: 7. The CDR3 runs to 15 residues. CDR3 amino acids: CASSFDRGLSTEAFF. Here the CDR3 DNA reads TGTGCCAGCAGCTTTGACAGGGGTTTGAGCACTGAAGCTTTCTTT. Based on the CDR3 plus reference TRBV7-9 and TRBJ1-1, the full variable domain is DTGVSQNPRHKITKRGQNVTFRCDPISEHNRLYWYRQTLGQGPEFLTYFQNEAQLEKSRLLSDRFSAERPKGSFSTLEIQRTEQGDSAMYLCASSFDRGLSTEAFFGQGTRLTVV.

The chain couples TRBV27 to TRBJ2-1; TRBD2 matches at 8 bases. Germline V gene sequence: CDR1 MNHEY, CDR2 SMNVEV (reference sequence). Trimming cost V 6 bases and J 4 bases; bases outside gene matches: 11. The CDR3 length is 16 residues. CDR3: CASSPGAGGPYNEQFF. The CDR3 region has the DNA TGTGCCAGCAGCCCTGGGGCGGGAGGACCATACAATGAGCAGTTCTTC.

This sequence joins TRBV27 and TRBJ2-5; 12 bases are shared with TRBD2. The CDR3 totals 16 residues. V lost 0 bases and J lost 4; bases outside the gene matches: 3. Germline lookup yields CDR1 MNHEY and CDR2 SMNVEV (reference sequence). The CDR3 bases are TGTGCCAGCAGTTTATCGACTAGCGGGAGCTCAGAGACCCAGTACTTC. Its protein product is CASSLSTSGSSETQYF.